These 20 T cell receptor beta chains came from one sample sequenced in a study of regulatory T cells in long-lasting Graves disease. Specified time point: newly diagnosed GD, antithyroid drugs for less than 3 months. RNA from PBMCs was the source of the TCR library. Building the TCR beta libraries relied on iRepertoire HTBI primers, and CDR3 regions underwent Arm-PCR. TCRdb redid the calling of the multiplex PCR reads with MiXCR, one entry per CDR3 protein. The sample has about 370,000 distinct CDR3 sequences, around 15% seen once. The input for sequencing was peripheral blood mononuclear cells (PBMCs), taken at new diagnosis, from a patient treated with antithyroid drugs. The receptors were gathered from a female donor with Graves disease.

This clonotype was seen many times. CDR3 nucleotides: TGTGCCAGCAGCCCAGGGGCAGAGGGCGGATACACCTTC. Its translation: CASSPGAEGGYTF. V and J are TRBV5-6 and TRBJ1-2, with D perhaps TRBD1 (6 bases). CDR3 length: 13 amino acids. From germline, CDR1 is SGHDT and CDR2 YYEEEE. The V end was cut by 4 bases, the J end by 11 bases, with 18 bases between.

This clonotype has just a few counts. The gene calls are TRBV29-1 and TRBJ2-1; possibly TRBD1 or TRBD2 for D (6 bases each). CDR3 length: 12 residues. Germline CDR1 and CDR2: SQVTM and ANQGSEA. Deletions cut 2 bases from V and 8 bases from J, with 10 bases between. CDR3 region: CSVERGVDEQFF. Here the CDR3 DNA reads TGCAGCGTTGAAAGGGGGGTTGATGAGCAGTTCTTC.

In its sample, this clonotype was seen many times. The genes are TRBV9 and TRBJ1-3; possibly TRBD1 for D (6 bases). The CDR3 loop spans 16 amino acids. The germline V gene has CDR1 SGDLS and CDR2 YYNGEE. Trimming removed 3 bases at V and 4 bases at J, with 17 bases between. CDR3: CASSAQGLTGGNTIYF. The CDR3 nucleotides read TGTGCCAGCAGCGCACAAGGCCTGACAGGAGGAAACACCATATATTTT.

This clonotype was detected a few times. The CDR3 DNA follows: TGTGCCAGCAGTAGTACCGATAGACATCTGAACTATGGCTACACCTTC. It codes for CASSSTDRHLNYGYTF. V and J are TRBV25-1 and TRBJ1-2; no reliable D call. V dropped 5 bases and J dropped 2 bases, with 18 bases sitting between them. Germline lookup yields CDR1 MGHDK and CDR2 SYGVNS. The CDR3 spans 16 residues.

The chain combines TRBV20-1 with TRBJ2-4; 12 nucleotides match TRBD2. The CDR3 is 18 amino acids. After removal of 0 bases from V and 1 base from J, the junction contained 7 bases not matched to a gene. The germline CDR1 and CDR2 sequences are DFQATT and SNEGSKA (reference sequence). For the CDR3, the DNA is TGCAGTGCTAGAGAGACTAGCGGGGGATCACTGGCCAAAAACATTCAGTACTTC. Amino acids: CSARETSGGSLAKNIQYF.

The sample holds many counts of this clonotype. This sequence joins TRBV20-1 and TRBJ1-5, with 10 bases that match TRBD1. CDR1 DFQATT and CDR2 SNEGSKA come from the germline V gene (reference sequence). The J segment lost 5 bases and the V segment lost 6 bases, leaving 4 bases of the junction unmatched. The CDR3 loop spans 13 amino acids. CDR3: CSARDRGYQPQHF. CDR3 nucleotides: TGCAGTGCCAGGGACAGGGGTTATCAGCCCCAGCATTTT.

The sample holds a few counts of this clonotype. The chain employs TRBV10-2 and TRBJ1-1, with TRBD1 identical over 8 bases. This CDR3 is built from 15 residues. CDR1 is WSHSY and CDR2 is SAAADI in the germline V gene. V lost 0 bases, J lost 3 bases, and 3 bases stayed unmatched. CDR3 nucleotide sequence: TGCGCCAGCAGTGAGTCCCAGGGGGCCTACACTGAAGCTTTCTTT. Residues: CASSESQGAYTEAFF.

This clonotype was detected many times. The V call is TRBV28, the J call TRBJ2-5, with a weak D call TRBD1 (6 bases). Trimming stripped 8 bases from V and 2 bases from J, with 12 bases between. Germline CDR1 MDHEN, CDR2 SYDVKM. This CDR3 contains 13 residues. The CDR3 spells CASGTRQQETQYF. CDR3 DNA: TGTGCCAGCGGGACACGACAACAAGAGACCCAGTACTTC.

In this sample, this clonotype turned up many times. The CDR3 is CASRTRQGVYTEAFF. CDR3 coding DNA: TGTGCCAGCAGGACCAGACAGGGGGTCTACACTGAAGCTTTCTTT. This chain connects TRBV28 to TRBJ1-1; 9 nucleotides match TRBD1. The V gene end was trimmed by 6 bases and the J gene end by 3 bases; junction bases not matched to a gene: 8. This CDR3 contains 15 residues. Germline CDR1 reads MDHEN; CDR2 reads SYDVKM.

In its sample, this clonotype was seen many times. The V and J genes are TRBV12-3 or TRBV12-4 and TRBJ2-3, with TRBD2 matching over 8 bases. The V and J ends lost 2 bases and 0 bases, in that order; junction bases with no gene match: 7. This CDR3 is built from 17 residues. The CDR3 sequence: CASSLYRTSQSTDTQYF. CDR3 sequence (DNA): TGTGCCAGCAGTTTATATCGGACTAGCCAAAGCACAGATACGCAGTATTTT.

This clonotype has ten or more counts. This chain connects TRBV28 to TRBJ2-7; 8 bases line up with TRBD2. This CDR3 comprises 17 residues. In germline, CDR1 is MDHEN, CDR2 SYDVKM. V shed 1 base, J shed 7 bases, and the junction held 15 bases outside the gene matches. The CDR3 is CASSLFSGAGAPREQYF. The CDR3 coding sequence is TGTGCCAGCAGTTTATTTAGCGGGGCAGGGGCCCCTAGGGAGCAGTACTTC.

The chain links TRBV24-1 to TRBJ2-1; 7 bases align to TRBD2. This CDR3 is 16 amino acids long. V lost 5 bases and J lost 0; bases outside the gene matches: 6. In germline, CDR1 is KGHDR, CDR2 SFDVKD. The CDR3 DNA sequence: TGTGCCACCAGTGGTTCTAGCGGATTCTCCTACAATGAGCAGTTCTTC. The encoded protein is CATSGSSGFSYNEQFF.

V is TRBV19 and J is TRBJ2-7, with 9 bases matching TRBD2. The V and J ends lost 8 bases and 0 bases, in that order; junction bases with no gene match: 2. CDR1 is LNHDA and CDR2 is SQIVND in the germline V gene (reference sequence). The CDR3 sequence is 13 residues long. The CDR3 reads CASRAGGSYEQYF. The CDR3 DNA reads TGTGCCAGTCGAGCGGGAGGCTCCTACGAGCAGTACTTC.

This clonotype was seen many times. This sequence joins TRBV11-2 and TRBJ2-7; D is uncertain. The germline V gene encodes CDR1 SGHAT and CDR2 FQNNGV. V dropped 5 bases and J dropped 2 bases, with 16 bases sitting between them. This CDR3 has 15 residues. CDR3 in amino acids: CASSRLGPRAYEQYF. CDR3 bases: TGTGCCAGCAGCCGACTTGGACCGCGAGCCTACGAGCAGTACTTC. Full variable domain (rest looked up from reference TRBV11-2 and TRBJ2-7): EAGVAQSPRYKIIEKRQSVAFWCNPISGHATLYWYQQILGQGPKLLIQFQNNGVVDDSQLPKDRFSAERLKGVDSTLKIQPAKLEDSAVYLCASSRLGPRAYEQYFGPGTRLTVT.

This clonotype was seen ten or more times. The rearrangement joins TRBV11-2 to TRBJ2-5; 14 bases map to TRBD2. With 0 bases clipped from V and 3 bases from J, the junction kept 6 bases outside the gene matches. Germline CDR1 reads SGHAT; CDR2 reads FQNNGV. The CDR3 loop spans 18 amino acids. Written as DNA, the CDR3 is TGTGCCAGCAGCTTAGACCCCAGGACTAGCGGGGGGAAAGAGACCCAGTACTTC. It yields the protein CASSLDPRTSGGKETQYF.

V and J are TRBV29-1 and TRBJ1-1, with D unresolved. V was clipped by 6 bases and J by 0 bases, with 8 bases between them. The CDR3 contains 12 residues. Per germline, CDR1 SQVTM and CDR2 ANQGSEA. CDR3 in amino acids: CSVVALNTEAFF. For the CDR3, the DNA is TGCAGCGTCGTGGCCCTGAACACTGAAGCTTTCTTT. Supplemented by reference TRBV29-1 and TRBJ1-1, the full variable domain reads SAVISQKPSRDICQRGTSLTIQCQVDSQVTMMFWYRQQPGQSLTLIATANQGSEATYESGFVIDKFPISRPNLTFSTLTVSNMSPEDSSIYLCSVVALNTEAFFGQGTRLTVV.

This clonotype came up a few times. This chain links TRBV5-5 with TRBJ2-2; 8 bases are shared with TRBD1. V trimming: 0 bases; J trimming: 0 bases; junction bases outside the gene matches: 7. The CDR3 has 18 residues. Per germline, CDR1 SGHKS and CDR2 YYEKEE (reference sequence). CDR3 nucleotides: TGTGCCAGCAGCTTGGTTAGGACAGGGACCGCGAACACCGGGGAGCTGTTTTTT. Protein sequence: CASSLVRTGTANTGELFF.

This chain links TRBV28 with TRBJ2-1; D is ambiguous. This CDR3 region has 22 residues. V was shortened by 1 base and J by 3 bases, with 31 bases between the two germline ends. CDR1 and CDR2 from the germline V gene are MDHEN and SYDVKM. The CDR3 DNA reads TGTGCCAGCAGTTTATTGAAAGGGAAATTCACCTACCGGGCGAAAGGCTACAATGAGCAGTTCTTC. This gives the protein CASSLLKGKFTYRAKGYNEQFF. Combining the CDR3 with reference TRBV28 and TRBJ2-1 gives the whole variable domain DVKVTQSSRYLVKRTGEKVFLECVQDMDHENMFWYRQDPGLGLRLIYFSYDVKMKEKGDIPEGYSVSREKKERFSLILESASTNQTSMYLCASSLLKGKFTYRAKGYNEQFFGPGTRLTVL.

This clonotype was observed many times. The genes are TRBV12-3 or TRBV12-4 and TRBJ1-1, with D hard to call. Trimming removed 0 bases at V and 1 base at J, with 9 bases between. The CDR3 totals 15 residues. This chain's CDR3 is CASSLALRANTEAFF. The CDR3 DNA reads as TGTGCCAGCAGTTTAGCGTTAAGGGCGAACACTGAAGCTTTCTTT.

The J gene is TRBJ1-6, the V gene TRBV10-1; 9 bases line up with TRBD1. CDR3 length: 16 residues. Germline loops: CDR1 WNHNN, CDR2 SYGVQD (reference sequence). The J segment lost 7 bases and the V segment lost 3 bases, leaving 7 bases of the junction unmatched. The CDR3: CASSEYRDRANSPLHF. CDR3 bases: TGCGCCAGCAGTGAATACCGGGACAGGGCGAATTCACCCCTCCACTTT.